This T cell receptor beta chain comes out of a study of T cells in Graves' hyperthyroidism and ophthalmopathy. Regarding the study as a whole: With a median lead of around 6.7 months before onset, the model predicted ophthalmopathy.

Amplification of TCR beta CDR3 regions used RNA as the template. HTBI primers were used for first-round RT-PCR of the TCR CDR3. TCRdb fed the multiplex PCR reads into MiXCR, producing one record per CDR3 protein. The table includes about 350,000 distinct CDR3 sequences, over 12% detected once. This clonotype has only a few counts. Its specificity is not known. Per the germline V gene, CDR1 is SGHTA and CDR2 is FQGNSA. The CDR3 is 14 residues long. With 5 bases removed from V and 1 base from J, the gap between germline ends came to 10 bases. PBMCs came from around 9.7 ml fresh peripheral blood. The clonotype was recovered from a woman in her fifties or sixties with Graves' ophthalmopathy. The chain has TRBV7-2 and TRBJ2-3, with D unresolved. Sample: blood. This chain's CDR3 is CASSRDTGTDTQYF. The CDR3 DNA reads TGTGCCAGCAGCCGAGACACAGGCACAGATACGCAGTATTTT.